The 30 T cell receptor beta chains reported below all come from one sample, sequenced in a study of cytotoxic CD8 clonotypes in ibrutinib-treated CLL. Measured with immunoSEQ multiplex PCR; TCRdb has only the in-frame clones, and not every one. Among over 6,500 clones listed, 60% to 80% were seen once. The starting material was PBMCs, obtained before ibrutinib treatment. All receptors derive from a human donor with chronic lymphocytic leukemia.

This chain connects TRBV5-1 to TRBJ1-1, with D perhaps matching TRBD1 (5 bases). Germline CDR1 reads SGHRS; CDR2 reads YFSETQ. CDR3 length: 15 amino acids. V lost 4 bases, J lost 0 bases, and 13 bases lay in between. CDR3 loop: CASSPIWGMNTEAFF. The DNA of the CDR3 is TGCGCCAGCAGCCCCATCTGGGGCATGAACACTGAAGCTTTCTTT.

The V and J genes are TRBV5-1 and TRBJ1-1; weak D call: TRBD1 (5 bases). Trimming took 5 bases from V and 5 from J, leaving 19 bases between them. This CDR3 has 15 amino acids. The germline V gene encodes CDR1 SGHRS and CDR2 YFSETQ. The CDR3 DNA is TGCGCCAGCAGTTTCGGGGCAACCCAGGTGACTGAAGCTTTCTTT. Its protein product is CASSFGATQVTEAFF.

V and J are TRBV18 and TRBJ1-3; 8 bases match TRBD1. The ends lost 9 bases at V and 3 bases at J; junction bases unmatched: 7. CDR1 is KGHSH and CDR2 is LQKENI in the germline V gene. The CDR3 spans 14 residues. CDR3 in DNA: TGTGCCAGTTCCGGGACAGGATATGGAAACACCATATATTTT. It codes for CASSGTGYGNTIYF.

This chain joins TRBV30 and TRBJ1-2, with TRBD1 matching over 9 bases. The CDR3 has 15 amino acids. Germline V lookup: CDR1 GTSNPN, CDR2 SVGIG (reference sequence). V was pared by 1 base and J by 3 bases, with 6 bases of the junction left unmatched. The CDR3 DNA is TGTGCCTGGAGTGGGGGACAGGGAGTTTACTATGGCTACACCTTC. Translating gives CAWSGGQGVYYGYTF.

CDR3: CAISGDRLSNQPQHF. In DNA, the CDR3 is TGTGCCATCAGTGGCGACCGTCTCAGCAATCAGCCCCAGCATTTT. This chain uses TRBV10-3 with TRBJ1-5, with no clear D. This CDR3 has 15 amino acids. Trimming took off 4 bases at V and 1 base at J, with 11 bases between the two ends. Germline CDR1 reads ENHRY; CDR2 reads SYGVKD.

This clone was found once. This chain uses TRBV27 with TRBJ2-7, with 7 positions matching TRBD1. This CDR3 has 15 residues. Germline CDR1 and CDR2: MNHEY and SMNVEV (reference sequence). V lost 0 bases and J lost 1; bases outside the gene matches: 3. CDR3 DNA: TGTGCCAGCAGTTTATCGACAGGGTGGTCCTACGAGCAGTACTTC. Translated: CASSLSTGWSYEQYF.

This rearrangement joins TRBV18 to TRBJ2-2, with a possible D match to TRBD2 (5 bases). V lost 0 bases to trimming and J lost 4 bases, with 12 bases between them. Germline lookup yields CDR1 KGHSH and CDR2 LQKENI. The CDR3 length is 16 residues. This CDR3 reads CASSPPSTTITGELFF. As DNA, the CDR3 is TGTGCCAGCTCACCACCGTCGACTACAATCACCGGGGAGCTGTTTTTT.

The rearrangement uses TRBV28 and TRBJ1-5, with TRBD1 matching over 7 bases. Per the germline V gene, CDR1 is MDHEN and CDR2 is SYDVKM. This CDR3 comprises 18 residues. Trimming cost V 2 bases and J 1 base; bases outside gene matches: 11. The chain's CDR3 is CASSLAFDRVRSNQPQHF. DNA for the CDR3: TGTGCCAGCAGTTTAGCCTTCGACAGGGTCAGAAGCAATCAGCCCCAGCATTTT.

This clone appeared a single time. V is TRBV5-1 and J is TRBJ2-7, with unresolved D. This CDR3 is 13 amino acids long. V was trimmed by 4 bases and J by 4 bases, leaving 12 bases between them. Per the germline V gene, CDR1 is SGHRS and CDR2 is YFSETQ. The CDR3 here is CASSGGNGYEQYF. Written as DNA, the CDR3 is TGCGCCAGCAGCGGCGGAAACGGATACGAGCAGTACTTC.

This rearrangement joins TRBV2 to TRBJ1-1, with D perhaps matching TRBD1 (5 bases). Trimming removed 2 bases at V and 0 bases at J, with 10 bases between. This CDR3 is built from 15 residues. Germline V lookup: CDR1 SNHLY, CDR2 FYNNEI. CDR3 loop: CASSEPVGVNTEAFF. DNA of the CDR3: TGTGCCAGCAGTGAACCGGTGGGGGTGAACACTGAAGCTTTCTTT.

The chain has TRBV27 and TRBJ1-2; no reliable D call. Trimming removed 8 bases at V and 5 bases at J, with 15 bases between. The CDR3 consists of 13 residues. Looked up from germline, CDR1 is MNHEY and CDR2 is SMNVEV (reference sequence). The CDR3 spells CASSGVGRYGYTF. The CDR3 DNA sequence: TGTGCCAGCTCCGGGGTTGGCCGGTATGGCTACACCTTC.

The rearrangement links TRBV14 to TRBJ2-1; 11 positions match TRBD2. The CDR3 contains 14 residues. V lost 4 bases and J lost 7; bases outside the gene matches: 3. Per the germline V gene, CDR1 is SGHDN and CDR2 is FVKESK. DNA of the CDR3: TGTGCCAGCAGCCGACTAGCGGGAATGAATGAGCAGTTCTTC. As protein: CASSRLAGMNEQFF.

This clone was detected only a few times. This sequence joins TRBV5-1 and TRBJ2-5; D gene ambiguous. V was clipped by 2 bases and J by 2 bases, with 16 bases between them. The CDR3 extends over 16 amino acids. Germline assignment: CDR1 SGHRS and CDR2 YFSETQ. CDR3 loop: CASSLGLLASQETQYF. In DNA form, the CDR3 reads TGCGCCAGCAGCTTAGGGCTACTTGCTTCGCAAGAGACCCAGTACTTC.

The V and J genes are TRBV12-5 and TRBJ1-1; TRBD1 is a possible D gene (6 bases). The CDR3 has 13 amino acids. V shed 6 bases and J shed 5 bases, with 13 bases lying between them. Germline V lookup: CDR1 LGHNT, CDR2 FRNRAP. CDR3 nucleotide sequence: TGTGCTAGTGGCTCCAGGGGTAGAACTGAAGCTTTCTTT. Its translation: CASGSRGRTEAFF.

The chain employs TRBV10-3 and TRBJ2-1; 9 positions agree with TRBD1. V was pared by 6 bases and J by 4 bases, with 4 bases of the junction left unmatched. CDR3 length: 14 amino acids. CDR1 is ENHRY and CDR2 is SYGVKD in the germline V gene. The CDR3 sequence: CAISGGTGYNEQFF. The CDR3, as DNA: TGTGCCATCAGCGGGGGGACAGGGTACAATGAGCAGTTCTTC.

This clone was detected once. The chain is built from TRBV19 and TRBJ2-3; D is unresolved. From germline, CDR1 is LNHDA and CDR2 SQIVND (reference sequence). V gave up 2 bases and J gave up 5 bases, with 14 bases separating them. The CDR3 has 15 amino acids. The CDR3 nucleotides read TGTGCCAGTAGTATAATGGCTAGTTGGGAAGATACGCAGTATTTT. As protein: CASSIMASWEDTQYF.

V and J are TRBV27 and TRBJ2-1, with 8 bases identical to TRBD1. The J segment lost 8 bases and the V segment lost 4 bases, leaving 10 bases of the junction unmatched. Germline values: CDR1 MNHEY, CDR2 SMNVEV (reference sequence). This CDR3 region has 15 residues. In nucleotides, the CDR3 is TGTGCCAGCAGTTGGTCTGTGACAGGGGTGGATGAGCAGTTCTTC. The encoded protein is CASSWSVTGVDEQFF.

V is TRBV25-1 and J is TRBJ2-7, with a weak D call TRBD2 (6 bases). V was clipped by 5 bases and J by 0 bases, with 11 bases between them. The CDR3 consists of 14 residues. Germline V lookup: CDR1 MGHDK, CDR2 SYGVNS. CDR3 sequence: CASSRGTYSYEQYF. DNA of the CDR3: TGTGCCAGCAGTCGAGGGACTTACTCCTACGAGCAGTACTTC.

The J gene is TRBJ1-1, the V gene TRBV5-1; the match to TRBD1 covers 9 bases. The CDR3 sequence is 14 residues long. Per germline, CDR1 SGHRS and CDR2 YFSETQ. V shed 3 bases, J shed 6 bases, and the junction held 6 bases outside the gene matches. The chain's CDR3 is CASSWGQGRAEAFF. The CDR3 region has the DNA TGCGCCAGCAGCTGGGGACAGGGAAGGGCTGAAGCTTTCTTT.

The chain has TRBV5-4 and TRBJ2-3, with 10 positions matching TRBD2. V was pared by 4 bases and J by 2 bases, with 10 bases of the junction left unmatched. Looked up from germline, CDR1 is SGHNT and CDR2 is YYREEE (reference sequence). The CDR3 contains 17 residues. In DNA form, the CDR3 reads TGTGCCAGCAGCCAGTCAATAACTAGCGGGAACACAGATACGCAGTATTTT. It is translated as CASSQSITSGNTDTQYF.

This clone was seen a few times. The chain combines TRBV27 with TRBJ1-1, with D tentatively TRBD1 (5 bases). The CDR3 contains 14 residues. Germline V gene lookup returns CDR1 MNHEY and CDR2 SMNVEV (reference sequence). Trimming removed 7 bases from V and 3 bases from J, with 15 bases in between. The CDR3 coding sequence is TGTGCCAGCAAGTCGCCGGGGCGCGACACTGAAGCTTTCTTT. As protein: CASKSPGRDTEAFF.

J is TRBJ1-1 and V is TRBV30, with TRBD1 as a possible D gene (5 bases). Deletions cut 3 bases from V and 1 base from J, with 12 bases between. The length of the CDR3 is 14 residues. Germline CDR1 and CDR2: GTSNPN and SVGIG (reference sequence). The CDR3 loop reads CAWRTRQRNTEAFF. The CDR3 DNA is TGTGCCTGGAGAACTCGACAGCGGAACACTGAAGCTTTCTTT.

The CDR3 sequence: CSVEGQFPEAFF. CDR3 sequence (DNA): TGCAGCGTTGAAGGACAGTTCCCTGAAGCTTTCTTT. The chain has TRBV29-1 and TRBJ1-1, with D possibly TRBD1 on 5 matching bases. The CDR3 is made up of 12 amino acids. Germline loops: CDR1 SQVTM, CDR2 ANQGSEA. Trimming removed 1 base at V and 6 bases at J, with 9 bases between.

The chain combines TRBV10-1 with TRBJ2-7; TRBD1 aligns across 7 bases. CDR1 is WNHNN and CDR2 is SYGVQD in the germline V gene (reference sequence). V lost 6 bases to trimming and J lost 4 bases; unmatched junction nucleotides: 12. The CDR3 spans 15 residues. The CDR3 nucleotides are TGCGCCAGCAGCCTCAGGACAGGACGACCGTACGAGCAGTACTTC. This codes for CASSLRTGRPYEQYF.

V usage is TRBV30 and J usage is TRBJ1-2; D is uncertain. CDR3 length: 13 residues. Looked up from germline, CDR1 is GTSNPN and CDR2 is SVGIG (reference sequence). V lost 2 bases and J lost 7, with 14 bases in between. The CDR3 DNA is TGTGCCTGGAGTAGTGCGGAAACCGGTGGCTACACCTTC. It yields the protein CAWSSAETGGYTF.

The chain joins TRBV11-3 to TRBJ2-3; D is unclear. The germline gives CDR1 SGHNT, CDR2 YENEEA. Trimming cost V 0 bases and J 0 bases, with 13 bases left between them. The CDR3 is 17 residues long. The CDR3 DNA reads TGTGCCAGCAGCTTAGATCCTCGACGCCTAAGCACAGATACGCAGTATTTT. It encodes CASSLDPRRLSTDTQYF. The full variable domain, in which reference TRBV11-3 and TRBJ2-3 provide the parts outside the CDR3, is EAGVVQSPRYKIIEKKQPVAFWCNPISGHNTLYWYLQNLGQGPELLIRYENEEAVDDSQLPKDRFSAERLKGVDSTLKIQPAELGDSAVYLCASSLDPRRLSTDTQYFGPGTRLTVL.

The CDR3 DNA reads as TGTGCCAGTAGTCATACTAGCTCTGGGGCCAACGTCCTGACTTTC. This gives the protein CASSHTSSGANVLTF. The J gene is TRBJ2-6, the V gene TRBV19, with D perhaps TRBD2 (5 bases). CDR3 length: 15 amino acids. The V gene lost 5 bases and the J gene lost 0 bases, with 8 bases spanning the gap. Germline loops: CDR1 LNHDA, CDR2 SQIVND (reference sequence).

This clone occurred a few times. The gene calls are TRBV28 and TRBJ1-2; D uncertain. This CDR3 is built from 11 residues. The ends were cut back, 2 bases at V and 6 bases at J, with 4 bases in the middle. Germline V gives CDR1 MDHEN, CDR2 SYDVKM. CDR3 sequence reads: CASSLLNGYTF. CDR3 in DNA: TGTGCCAGCAGTTTACTGAATGGCTACACCTTC.

The rearrangement joins TRBV5-1 to TRBJ1-1, with TRBD1 as a possible D gene (5 bases). Germline V lookup: CDR1 SGHRS, CDR2 YFSETQ. V was shortened by 2 bases and J by 11 bases, with 13 bases between the two germline ends. There are 12 residues in the CDR3. CDR3 in amino acids: CASSFPGPGAFF. The DNA of the CDR3 is TGCGCCAGCAGCTTTCCGGGACCCGGCGCTTTCTTT.

The chain uses TRBV28 and TRBJ1-4; D is unclear. Germline V gene sequence: CDR1 MDHEN, CDR2 SYDVKM. The CDR3 is made up of 15 amino acids. Trimming took 3 bases from V and 4 from J, leaving 12 bases between them. The CDR3 DNA reads TGTGCCAGCAGTTTGCATGGGTTGGGTAATGAAAAACTGTTTTTT. It encodes CASSLHGLGNEKLFF.